This T cell receptor beta chain was documented in a study of T cell responses to AZD1222 COVID-19 vaccine. CDR3 length equals 16 residues. Looked up from germline, CDR1 is SGDLS and CDR2 is YYNGEE. V gave up 0 bases and J gave up 6 bases; unmatched junction bases: 7. Comment on this clone: Its antigen is currently unknown.

Overall study findings and caveats: White British people made up most donors, females outnumbered males, and clonal diversity was possibly underestimated. Only six or seven AZD1222 recipients tested seropositive at baseline.

Libraries were prepared by immunoSEQ multiplex PCR; TCRdb keeps only in-frame clonotypes and omits some of them. The sample holds approximately 90,000 clones, about 90% seen once. This receptor was taken from an adult in good health. Here the sequenced sample was peripheral blood, taken on day 0 of AZD1222 vaccination. This chain connects TRBV9 to TRBJ2-1, with 9 nucleotides matching TRBD2. CDR3 loop: CASSVGGSGRPNEQFF. CDR3 nucleotide sequence: TGTGCCAGCAGCGTAGGTGGTAGCGGGAGACCCAATGAGCAGTTCTTC.